Presented here are 30 T cell receptor beta chains from one specimen sequenced in a study of blood T cell repertoires in COVID-19. Clones were read by immunoSEQ multiplex PCR, and TCRdb kept only the in-frame ones, dropping some. The data show approximately 37,000 clones, around 83% seen once. The sample consisted of peripheral blood. These TCRs come from a man aged 45-65 years in a cohort sampled during active COVID-19.

In this sample, this clone turned up once. The chain carries TRBV4-3 and TRBJ2-7; a weak D match, TRBD2 (6 bases). Trimming removed 0 bases from V and 0 bases from J, with 12 bases in between. This CDR3 region has 16 residues. Germline assignment: CDR1 LGHNA and CDR2 YSLEER. CDR3: CASSQDRAGNSYEQYF. The CDR3, as DNA: TGCGCCAGCAGCCAAGACCGCGCGGGGAACTCCTACGAGCAGTACTTC.

The chain has TRBV11-2 and TRBJ2-5, with unresolved D. The CDR3 is 17 amino acids. From germline, CDR1 is SGHAT and CDR2 FQNNGV. V lost 3 bases to trimming and J lost 4 bases, with 21 bases between them. CDR3 sequence: CASSLYLPGPRVETQYF. In nucleotides, the CDR3 is TGTGCCAGCAGCTTGTACCTCCCTGGGCCAAGAGTAGAGACCCAGTACTTC.

This clone was detected only a few times. The chain couples TRBV19 to TRBJ2-7; 8 bases are shared with TRBD1. V was clipped by 5 bases and J by 6 bases; unmatched bases: 12. Germline V gives CDR1 LNHDA, CDR2 SQIVND (reference sequence). This CDR3 contains 15 residues. CDR3 bases: TGTGCCAGTAGTGTAGCGACAGGGGAATCGCTCGAGCAGTACTTC. The encoded protein is CASSVATGESLEQYF.

The chain uses TRBV4-1 and TRBJ1-2; unclear D gene. Germline V lookup: CDR1 MGHRA, CDR2 YSYEKL. V was pared by 1 base and J by 4 bases, with 10 bases between. This CDR3 contains 14 residues. The CDR3: CASSQAGSSYGYTF. The CDR3 DNA sequence: TGCGCCAGCAGCCAAGCGGGGAGCAGCTATGGCTACACCTTC.

This clone was counted many times. The V and J genes are TRBV13 and TRBJ1-1; tentative D call: TRBD1 (5 bases). V shed 2 bases and J shed 10 bases, with 17 bases lying between them. The CDR3 has 14 amino acids. Germline V CDR1 and CDR2: PRHDT, FYEKMQ (reference sequence). DNA for the CDR3: TGTGCCAGCAGCTTATCTCTTGGGGCTTTAGGAGCTTTCTTT. Protein product: CASSLSLGALGAFF.

The chain recombines TRBV12-3 or TRBV12-4 with TRBJ2-7; 7 nucleotides align to TRBD2. V dropped 7 bases and J dropped 1; count of bases not matched to a gene: 4. This CDR3 region has 13 residues. CDR3 sequence reads: CASTWGGSYEQYF. The CDR3 bases are TGTGCCAGCACCTGGGGGGGGTCCTACGAGCAGTACTTC.

The genes are TRBV19 and TRBJ1-1, with D perhaps matching TRBD1 (5 bases). The CDR3 has 12 amino acids. V lost 10 bases, J lost 0 bases, and 9 bases lay in between. CDR1 is LNHDA, CDR2 SQIVND, per germline (reference sequence). The CDR3 DNA sequence: TGTGCCACCGCGGGGGTGAACACTGAAGCTTTCTTT. This codes for CATAGVNTEAFF.

This chain connects TRBV15 to TRBJ1-5; the D is unclear. The germline V and J ends were trimmed by 0 bases and 0 bases, with 9 bases remaining between them. Germline V gene sequence: CDR1 LNHNV, CDR2 YYDKDF (reference sequence). The CDR3 length is 16 residues. Here the CDR3 reads CATSRDWRNSNQPQHF. The CDR3 bases are TGTGCCACCAGCAGAGATTGGAGGAATAGCAATCAGCCCCAGCATTTT. Looking up the rest from reference TRBV15 and TRBJ1-5 gives the full variable domain: DAMVIQNPRYQVTQFGKPVTLSCSQTLNHNVMYWYQQKSSQAPKLLFHYYDKDFNNEADTPDNFQSRRPNTSFCFLDIRSPGLGDTAMYLCATSRDWRNSNQPQHFGDGTRLSIL.

A single count supports this clone. Here the CDR3 DNA reads TGTGCCTGCGGGACAGGGGGTAGAGATACGCAGTATTTT. Amino acid sequence: CACGTGGRDTQYF. The gene calls are TRBV30 and TRBJ2-3; 11 bases line up with TRBD1. The CDR3 extends over 13 amino acids. The trim removed 6 bases at V and 5 bases at J, leaving 4 bases unmatched. From germline, CDR1 is GTSNPN and CDR2 SVGIG (reference sequence).

The J gene is TRBJ2-3, the V gene TRBV29-1, with 9 positions matching TRBD2. The CDR3 runs 14 residues. Trimming removed 6 bases from V and 0 bases from J; junction bases left unmatched: 4. CDR1 is SQVTM, CDR2 ANQGSEA, per germline. This chain's CDR3 is CSVLGLASTDTQYF. The CDR3 DNA sequence: TGCAGCGTGCTCGGACTAGCGAGCACAGATACGCAGTATTTT.

The chain carries TRBV14 and TRBJ2-1; 12 bases map to TRBD2. With 4 bases clipped from V and 6 bases from J, the junction kept 4 bases outside the gene matches. The CDR3 spans 15 residues. Germline lookup yields CDR1 SGHDN and CDR2 FVKESK. The CDR3 loop reads CASSPLAGGLNEQFF. DNA of the CDR3: TGTGCCAGCAGCCCTCTAGCGGGGGGGCTCAATGAGCAGTTCTTC.

As for this clone: This sample includes further DNA sequences coding for the same CDR3. The rearrangement joins TRBV4-1 to TRBJ1-1; no clear D. Germline V gene sequence: CDR1 MGHRA, CDR2 YSYEKL. The CDR3 extends over 14 amino acids. V lost 1 base and J 1 base, leaving 7 bases between the germline ends. The CDR3 reads CASSQGQENTEAFF. Here the CDR3 DNA reads TGCGCCAGCAGCCAAGGGCAGGAGAACACTGAAGCTTTCTTT.

The chain is built from TRBV11-3 and TRBJ2-7, with 11 bases that match TRBD2. Germline CDR1 SGHNT, CDR2 YENEEA. CDR3 length equals 14 residues. With V trimmed by 5 bases and J by 2 bases, 2 bases remained unmatched. CDR3 protein: CASSGTSGTYEQYF. CDR3 nucleotides: TGTGCCAGCAGCGGGACTAGCGGTACCTACGAGCAGTACTTC.

The V gene is TRBV6-6, the J gene TRBJ1-1; possibly TRBD1 for D (6 bases). This CDR3 comprises 13 residues. CDR1 is MNHNY, CDR2 SVGAGI, per germline (reference sequence). V was clipped by 2 bases and J by 5 bases, with 9 bases between them. The CDR3 nucleotides are TGTGCCAGCAGTTACCTGACAGGAACTGAAGCTTTCTTT. This gives the protein CASSYLTGTEAFF.

Note on this clone: Other DNA sequences in the same sample also yield this CDR3. The chain has TRBV7-9 and TRBJ1-2, with D tentatively TRBD1 (6 bases). Germline V lookup: CDR1 SEHNR, CDR2 FQNEAQ (reference sequence). V was trimmed by 0 bases and J by 6 bases, leaving 8 bases between them. The CDR3 covers 13 residues. CDR3 bases: TGTGCCAGCAGCTTAGCGAACAGGGATGGCTACACCTTC. It is translated as CASSLANRDGYTF.

The V call is TRBV6-5, the J call TRBJ1-3; possibly TRBD1 for D (5 bases). The CDR3 is 14 residues long. CDR1 is MNHEY and CDR2 is SVGAGI in the germline V gene. V shed 5 bases and J shed 2 bases, with 10 bases lying between them. This chain's CDR3 is CASSPRVAGNTIYF. In nucleotides, the CDR3 is TGTGCCAGCAGTCCCAGGGTGGCTGGAAACACCATATATTTT.

V is TRBV9 and J is TRBJ2-1, with 14 positions matching TRBD2. Germline CDR1 SGDLS, CDR2 YYNGEE. J gave up 5 bases and V 4 bases, and 5 bases lay outside the gene matches. The CDR3 has 16 residues. CDR3 amino acids: CASSPRTSGGHNEQFF. In DNA, the CDR3 is TGTGCCAGCAGCCCCCGGACTAGCGGGGGGCACAATGAGCAGTTCTTC.

This clone has a single count. This chain joins TRBV5-1 and TRBJ1-2; D gene ambiguous. This CDR3 is built from 11 residues. Germline loops: CDR1 SGHRS, CDR2 YFSETQ. Trimming removed 4 bases at V and 9 bases at J, with 10 bases between. The CDR3 reads CASSGGLSYTF. The DNA of the CDR3 is TGCGCCAGCAGCGGAGGGCTGAGCTACACCTTC.

The CDR3 region is CASSSRTGGNTGELFF. CDR3 coding DNA: TGTGCCAGCAGCTCCCGGACAGGGGGTAACACCGGGGAGCTGTTTTTT. The chain employs TRBV14 and TRBJ2-2; 10 bases line up with TRBD1. V shed 5 bases and J 2 bases; nucleotides not matched to a gene: 5. The germline gives CDR1 SGHDN, CDR2 FVKESK. This CDR3 spans 16 amino acids.

The chain combines TRBV5-4 with TRBJ2-2, with TRBD2 matching 9 bases. The CDR3 loop spans 16 amino acids. The V segment lost 5 bases and the J segment 5 bases; nucleotides outside the gene matches: 10. Germline CDR1 SGHNT, CDR2 YYREEE (reference sequence). The CDR3 sequence: CASSSLGLAGTGELFF. In DNA form, the CDR3 reads TGTGCCAGCAGTTCCTTGGGGCTAGCGGGAACCGGGGAGCTGTTTTTT.

The V and J genes are TRBV5-1 and TRBJ2-7, with a tentative D call TRBD1 (5 bases). The CDR3 contains 12 residues. Germline V gives CDR1 SGHRS, CDR2 YFSETQ. V was pared by 3 bases and J by 3 bases, with 7 bases between. The CDR3 spells CASSSTGYEQYV. The DNA of the CDR3 is TGCGCCAGCAGCTCAACAGGCTACGAGCAGTACGTC.

The chain joins TRBV11-3 to TRBJ2-6, with 7 bases aligning to TRBD1. Germline V gives CDR1 SGHNT, CDR2 YENEEA. J lost 3 bases, V lost 4 bases, and 6 bases had no gene match. The CDR3 sequence is 16 residues long. This CDR3 is CASSSKTGVGANVLTF. DNA of the CDR3: TGTGCCAGCAGCTCGAAAACAGGGGTTGGGGCCAACGTCCTGACTTTC.

V and J are TRBV5-8 and TRBJ1-6; 7 bases match TRBD1. V dropped 4 bases and J dropped 10; count of bases not matched to a gene: 11. This CDR3 is 15 amino acids long. Looked up from germline, CDR1 is SGHTS and CDR2 is YDEGEE. CDR3 in amino acids: CASSPGQVIWSPLHF. The CDR3 DNA reads TGTGCCAGCAGCCCTGGACAGGTGATTTGGTCACCCCTCCACTTT.

This clone was counted a few times. J is TRBJ1-6 and V is TRBV7-3, with a tentative D call TRBD1 (6 bases). The CDR3 has 12 amino acids. Germline CDR1 is SGHTA and CDR2 is FQGTGA. V was trimmed by 5 bases and J by 12 bases, leaving 11 bases between them. For the CDR3, the DNA is TGTGCCAGCAGCCCTATAGGGGGACCCCTCCACTTT. Encoded protein: CASSPIGGPLHF.

The rearrangement joins TRBV27 to TRBJ1-1, with D possibly matching TRBD1 (6 bases). There are 14 residues in the CDR3. Trimming took off 8 bases at V and 3 bases at J, with 16 bases between the two ends. Germline CDR1 is MNHEY and CDR2 is SMNVEV (reference sequence). The CDR3 reads CASGVRGGHTEAFF. The CDR3 nucleotides read TGTGCCAGCGGCGTAAGGGGGGGTCACACTGAAGCTTTCTTT.

The CDR3 nucleotides read TGTGCCAGCAGTGAAGGGACAGGGGGCAGGTACAATGAGCAGTTCTTC. It codes for CASSEGTGGRYNEQFF. J is TRBJ2-1 and V is TRBV2; 11 nucleotides line up with TRBD1. V trimming: 1 base; J trimming: 4 bases; junction bases outside the gene matches: 3. This CDR3 spans 16 amino acids. Germline values: CDR1 SNHLY, CDR2 FYNNEI.

The V gene is TRBV29-1, the J gene TRBJ2-2; 8 positions agree with TRBD1. The CDR3 runs 12 residues. Germline CDR1 is SQVTM and CDR2 is ANQGSEA. J lost 4 bases, V lost 5 bases, and 0 bases had no gene match. The CDR3 DNA is TGCAGCGTTACAGGGGGCACCGGGGAGCTGTTTTTT. The encoded protein is CSVTGGTGELFF.

This clone was recorded once. The gene calls are TRBV7-8 and TRBJ1-1, with 9 bases fitting TRBD1. Germline V CDR1 and CDR2: SGHVS, FQNEAQ. With V trimmed by 3 bases and J by 1 base, 6 bases remained unmatched. The CDR3 loop spans 16 amino acids. The CDR3 DNA reads TGTGCCAGCAGCTTTCAGGACAGGGGAGCGAACACTGAAGCTTTCTTT. It codes for CASSFQDRGANTEAFF. Complete variable domain (other parts from reference TRBV7-8 and TRBJ1-1): GAGVSQSPRYKVAKRGQDVALRCDPISGHVSLFWYQQALGQGPEFLTYFQNEAQLDKSGLPSDRFFAERPEGSVSTLKIQRTQQEDSAVYLCASSFQDRGANTEAFFGQGTRLTVV.

V gene TRBV27 combines with J gene TRBJ2-7, with D possibly TRBD1 on 5 matching bases. V lost 3 bases and J 3 bases, leaving 12 bases between the germline ends. This CDR3 region has 14 residues. The germline V gene has CDR1 MNHEY and CDR2 SMNVEV (reference sequence). CDR3 sequence: CASSFSAGLYEQYF. CDR3 in DNA: TGTGCCAGCAGTTTTTCGGCAGGGCTCTACGAGCAGTACTTC.

This clone occurred a few times. The chain's CDR3 is CASTSLRWDSSPQHF. As DNA, the CDR3 is TGTGCCAGCACTTCCTTACGATGGGACTCCAGCCCCCAGCATTTT. The J gene is TRBJ1-5, the V gene TRBV2; possible D gene TRBD1, 5 bases. The germline V gene encodes CDR1 SNHLY and CDR2 FYNNEI. The CDR3 runs to 15 residues. The V and J ends lost 7 bases and 10 bases respectively, with 23 bases between them.